Listed below are T cell receptor beta chains from one sample, sequenced in a study of blood T cell repertoires in COVID-19. Here immunoSEQ multiplex PCR was the method, and the copy in TCRdb shows in-frame clones only, minus some. The sample lists about 62,000 clones, more than 80% seen once, with about 20% in the top ten. The source material was peripheral blood. The receptor source for this set is a woman aged 60-75 years with COVID-19, enrolled during active disease. CDR3s include the opening cysteine and the closing phenylalanine or tryptophan. Each record gives: V gene, J gene, CDR3 length, D gene, clone size, CDR3 DNA, CDR3 protein. D genes are given only for firm matches. Rows give clone size only sometimes, using once, few, many, or a class for an expanded clone.

>TRBV28|TRBJ1-2|10|NA|NA
TGTGCCAGCAGACAGGACAGCTACACCTTC
CASRQDSYTF
>TRBV6-6|TRBJ2-7|16|TRBD2|NA
TGTGCCAGCAGTCGACTAGCGGGAGGGAGCTCCTACGAGCAGTACTTC
CASSRLAGGSSYEQYF
>TRBV2|TRBJ2-6|17|NA|NA
TGTGCCAGCAGTGAGGGGGCAGGTTTGGCTGGGGCCAACGTCCTGACTTTC
CASSEGAGLAGANVLTF
>TRBV21-1|TRBJ2-1|18|NA|NA
TGTGCCAGCAGCACCGGACAGGGGGCTGAGGGCTCCTACAATGAGCAGTTCTTC
CASSTGQGAEGSYNEQFF
>TRBV27|TRBJ1-2|15|TRBD1|NA
TGTGCCAGCAGCCGCCTGGGGACAGCGAACTATGGCTACACCTTC
CASSRLGTANYGYTF
>TRBV11-2|TRBJ1-5|15|TRBD1|NA
TGTGCCAGCAGCCCGGGGACAGGAGTAATACAGCCCCAGCATTTT
CASSPGTGVIQPQHF
>TRBV30|TRBJ2-3|14|TRBD1|NA
TGTGCCTGGAAGAGGGACAGGTCCTACCATACGCAGTATTTT
CAWKRDRSYHTQYF
>TRBV2|TRBJ2-7|14|TRBD2|NA
TGTGCCAGCCGGAAATCCGGGACTAGCTACGAGCAGTACTTC
CASRKSGTSYEQYF
>TRBV20-1|TRBJ1-1|15|NA|few
TGCAGTGCCAGTCCCGGGACACGTATGAACACTGAAGCTTTCTTT
CSASPGTRMNTEAFF
>TRBV14|TRBJ2-7|16|NA|NA
TGTGCCAGCAGCCAAGAAAATGGAGGAGAACCCTACGAGCAGTACTTC
CASSQENGGEPYEQYF
>TRBV7-2|TRBJ2-3|14|TRBD2|NA
TGTGCCAGCAGCCAAGCGGGGTCCACAGATACGCAGTATTTT
CASSQAGSTDTQYF
>TRBV5-1|TRBJ2-3|16|NA|NA
TGCGCCAGCAGCTTGGTCGGAACGGGAGTGACAGATACGCAGTATTTT
CASSLVGTGVTDTQYF
>TRBV14|TRBJ2-7|15|NA|NA
TGTGCCAGCAGCCAACTAGCTGGTACAGTCTACGAGCAGTACTTC
CASSQLAGTVYEQYF
>TRBV7-2|TRBJ2-7|15|TRBD1|NA
TGTGCCAGCAGCGATACCGGGACAGGCCCCTACGAGCAGTACTTC
CASSDTGTGPYEQYF
>TRBV15|TRBJ1-5|15|NA|NA
TGTGCCACCAGCAGAGTGGGAGGAGGCAATCAGCCCCAGCATTTT
CATSRVGGGNQPQHF
>TRBV5-1|TRBJ1-1|16|NA|NA
TGCGCCAGCAGCTTGGGAGTGAGACAGGCGAACACTGAAGCTTTCTTT
CASSLGVRQANTEAFF
>TRBV2|TRBJ1-2|14|TRBD1|NA
TGTGCCAGCAGTGAAGCCCCTACAGGGGGTAAAACGACCTTC
CASSEAPTGGKTTF
>TRBV9|TRBJ2-3|17|TRBD2|NA
TGTGCCAGCAGCCCCCGCGGTAGCGGGACCGTCACAGATACGCAGTATTTT
CASSPRGSGTVTDTQYF
>TRBV27|TRBJ2-7|15|TRBD1|few
TGTGCCAGCAGTTTAGGTGGACAGGGTCTTTACGAGCAGTACTTC
CASSLGGQGLYEQYF
>TRBV30|TRBJ2-7|13|NA|NA
TGTGCCGGAGGACGGGATAGGGCCTACGAGCAGTACTTC
CAGGRDRAYEQYF
>TRBV10-3|TRBJ2-2|14|NA|NA
TGTGCCATCTTAGAGAGATCGAACACCGGGGAGCTGTTTTTT
CAILERSNTGELFF
>TRBV2|TRBJ2-2|14|NA|NA
TGTGCCAGCAGTGAATGGCAGGGGATCGGGGAGCTGTTTTTT
CASSEWQGIGELFF
>TRBV10-3|TRBJ2-5|11|NA|NA
TGTGCCATCAGGAGCGTGGAGACCCAGTACTTC
CAIRSVETQYF
>TRBV6-5|TRBJ2-7|14|NA|NA
TGTGCCAGCAGGGGGCGGAGGGCCGGAGACGAGCAGTACTTC
CASRGRRAGDEQYF
>TRBV10-2|TRBJ2-7|14|TRBD2|NA
TGCGCCAGCAGCGTACTAGCGGAGACGTACGAGCAGTACTTC
CASSVLAETYEQYF
>TRBV7-2|TRBJ2-6|18|TRBD1|NA
TGTGCCAGCAGCAGAGGGACAGGTTTTTCCTCTGGGGCCAACGTCCTGACTTTC
CASSRGTGFSSGANVLTF
>TRBV7-9|TRBJ2-1|13|TRBD2|NA
TGTGCCAGCAGCGAAGGACTAGGCAATGAGCAGTTCTTC
CASSEGLGNEQFF
>TRBV5-1|TRBJ1-2|15|TRBD1|NA
TGCGCCAGCAGCACAGGACAGGACCGGAACTATGGCTACACCTTC
CASSTGQDRNYGYTF
>TRBV30|TRBJ2-7|13|NA|NA
TGTGCCTGGAGTGTACTCAGGGAAGCCGAGCAGTACTTC
CAWSVLREAEQYF
>TRBV11-3|TRBJ2-5|12|NA|NA
TGTGCCAGCAATACGTTGCGGGAGACCCAGTACTTC
CASNTLRETQYF
>TRBV2|TRBJ2-3|15|NA|once
TGTGCCAGCTTACGGTTGCGGGATTTCACAGATACGCAGTATTTT
CASLRLRDFTDTQYF
>TRBV7-3|TRBJ2-3|15|NA|NA
TGTGCCAGCAGCTTAACGGGGGCAGGCACAGATACGCAGTATTTT
CASSLTGAGTDTQYF